Below, 22 T cell receptor beta chains from the same sample are listed, as sequenced in a study of T cells after yellow fever vaccination. MiXCR, run by TCRdb on the 5' RACE reads, gives a single entry per CDR3 protein. This table has about 120,000 distinct CDR3 sequences, roughly 8.9% appearing once. The sequencing here drew on CD8+ T cells sorted from PBMCs, taken 45 days after the yellow fever booster vaccination. These receptors came from a man younger than 40 who received the YFV17D yellow fever vaccine.

This clonotype has more than one count but fewer than ten. This chain links TRBV7-9 with TRBJ2-2; 7 nucleotides match TRBD1. The CDR3 extends over 14 amino acids. Per the germline V gene, CDR1 is SEHNR and CDR2 is FQNEAQ (reference sequence). V shed 5 bases, J shed 6 bases, and the junction held 6 bases outside the gene matches. The CDR3 protein is CASSPPQGPGELFF. CDR3 bases: TGTGCCAGCAGCCCCCCACAGGGGCCCGGGGAGCTGTTTTTT. Variable domain in full (rest from reference TRBV7-9 and TRBJ2-2): DTGVSQNPRHKITKRGQNVTFRCDPISEHNRLYWYRQTLGQGPEFLTYFQNEAQLEKSRLLSDRFSAERPKGSFSTLEIQRTEQGDSAMYLCASSPPQGPGELFFGEGSRLTVL.

Ten or more counts support this clonotype. The CDR3 here is CAWSVGSGYEQYF. DNA of the CDR3: TGTGCCTGGAGTGTCGGTAGCGGATACGAGCAGTACTTC. The rearrangement joins TRBV30 to TRBJ2-7; D might be TRBD2 (6 bases). There are 13 residues in the CDR3. Trimming stripped 0 bases from V and 4 bases from J, with 10 bases between. CDR1 and CDR2 (germline): GTSNPN, SVGIG (reference sequence).

Ten or more counts support this clonotype. The V and J genes are TRBV19 and TRBJ2-1, with 7 bases lining up with TRBD1. V gave up 3 bases and J gave up 8 bases; unmatched junction bases: 4. The CDR3 extends over 13 amino acids. Per germline, CDR1 LNHDA and CDR2 SQIVND (reference sequence). The CDR3 region is CASSIRGSDEQFF. Here the CDR3 DNA reads TGTGCCAGTAGTATCAGGGGGTCGGATGAGCAGTTCTTC.

This clonotype was seen repeatedly, ten times or more. The chain employs TRBV19 and TRBJ2-7; D is perhaps TRBD1 (6 bases). Deletions cut 3 bases from V and 0 bases from J, with 12 bases between. The CDR3 totals 15 residues. Germline CDR1 is LNHDA and CDR2 is SQIVND (reference sequence). This chain's CDR3 is CASSIFSGHSYEQYF. For the CDR3, the DNA is TGTGCCAGTAGTATTTTCTCGGGACACTCCTACGAGCAGTACTTC.

V gene TRBV4-3 combines with J gene TRBJ1-1, with D perhaps TRBD1 (5 bases). Trimming took 3 bases from V and 5 from J, leaving 16 bases between them. The CDR3 is 15 amino acids. Germline CDR1 and CDR2: LGHNA and YSLEER. CDR3 nucleotide sequence: TGCGCCAGCAGCCACGGTGGGGCAGGGCGAACTGAAGCTTTCTTT. Translated, it gives CASSHGGAGRTEAFF.

Comments on this clonotype: A read error is possible here, since a much larger clone lies one base away. This sequence joins TRBV10-2 and TRBJ2-5; maybe TRBD2 (6 bases). The germline V gene has CDR1 WSHSY and CDR2 SAAADI. The CDR3 runs 16 residues. Trimming pared 0 bases from V and 5 bases from J, leaving 16 bases between. DNA of the CDR3: TGCGCCAGCAGTGAGTCGGAGGGATTCCTCCACGAGACCCAGTACTTC. This gives the protein CASSESEGFLHETQYF.

This clonotype was counted ten times or more. The CDR3 is CASSLAAGNEQFF. CDR3 nucleotide sequence: TGCGCCAGCAGCTTGGCCGCAGGGAATGAGCAGTTCTTC. The gene calls are TRBV5-1 and TRBJ2-1; TRBD1 might be the D (5 bases). The ends were cut back, 0 bases at V and 7 bases at J, with 8 bases in the middle. The length of the CDR3 is 13 residues. Per the germline V gene, CDR1 is SGHRS and CDR2 is YFSETQ.

The table lists this clonotype with a few counts. This chain uses TRBV30 with TRBJ2-1; the D gene could be TRBD1 or TRBD2 (5 bases each). The CDR3 has 13 amino acids. V was shortened by 0 bases and J by 5 bases, with 8 bases between the two germline ends. Germline V gene lookup returns CDR1 GTSNPN and CDR2 SVGIG (reference sequence). CDR3 bases: TGTGCCTGGAGTGTAGGGACCAACAATGAGCAGTTCTTC. Its protein product is CAWSVGTNNEQFF. Looking up the rest from reference TRBV30 and TRBJ2-1 gives the full variable domain: SQTIHQWPATLVQPVGSPLSLECTVEGTSNPNLYWYRQAAGRGLQLLFYSVGIGQISSEVPQNLSASRPQDRQFILSSKKLLLSDSGFYLCAWSVGTNNEQFFGPGTRLTVL.

This clonotype was observed a few times. The V call is TRBV6-5, the J call TRBJ2-7; TRBD2 matches at 11 bases. Germline V gene data show CDR1 as MNHEY and CDR2 as SVGAGI. J gave up 3 bases and V 2 bases, and 6 bases lay outside the gene matches. CDR3 length: 16 residues. In nucleotides, the CDR3 is TGTGCCAGCAGTTACCCGCTAGCGGGAGGTCACTACGAGCAGTACTTC. As protein: CASSYPLAGGHYEQYF.

This clonotype showed up many times. J is TRBJ2-7 and V is TRBV7-2; TRBD1 matches at 12 bases. V gave up 6 bases and J gave up 5 bases; unmatched junction bases: 11. In germline, CDR1 is SGHTA, CDR2 FQGNSA. The CDR3 is 16 amino acids. The CDR3 loop reads CASSYTPGTGGDEQYF. CDR3 nucleotide sequence: TGTGCCAGCAGTTACACCCCGGGGACAGGGGGCGACGAGCAGTACTTC.

This clonotype was detected ten times or more. The chain is built from TRBV12-3 or TRBV12-4 and TRBJ2-7; no clear D gene. This CDR3 is 14 amino acids long. With 6 bases removed from V and 4 bases from J, the gap between germline ends came to 16 bases. Here the CDR3 reads CASSFTTLEYEQYF. The CDR3, as DNA: TGTGCCAGCAGCTTTACGACTCTGGAGTACGAGCAGTACTTC.

There are many counts of this clonotype. V and J are TRBV30 and TRBJ2-2; D is unresolved. V was trimmed by 2 bases and J by 3 bases, leaving 10 bases between them. The germline V gene encodes CDR1 GTSNPN and CDR2 SVGIG (reference sequence). This CDR3 spans 14 amino acids. Written as DNA, the CDR3 is TGTGCCTGGAGTACTGGGTCCCACACCGGGGAGCTGTTTTTT. Translated: CAWSTGSHTGELFF.

This clonotype was seen ten or more times. As DNA, the CDR3 is TGTGCCAGCAGACCGGGACAGAACTACAATGAGCAGTTCTTC. This gives the protein CASRPGQNYNEQFF. This chain uses TRBV7-9 with TRBJ2-1, with 7 bases that match TRBD1. V lost 6 bases to trimming and J lost 3 bases; unmatched junction nucleotides: 5. In germline, CDR1 is SEHNR, CDR2 FQNEAQ (reference sequence). This CDR3 spans 14 amino acids.

This clonotype was detected a few times. V and J are TRBV19 and TRBJ2-2; a weak D match, TRBD2 (6 bases). V was trimmed by 7 bases and J by 6 bases, leaving 15 bases between them. The CDR3 totals 14 residues. CDR1 is LNHDA, CDR2 SQIVND, per germline (reference sequence). CDR3 in amino acids: CASIGAGLAGELFF. CDR3 nucleotide sequence: TGTGCCAGTATTGGCGCGGGACTGGCCGGGGAGCTGTTTTTT.

This clonotype was observed a few times. V usage is TRBV7-2 and J usage is TRBJ2-7; unclear D gene. The CDR3 is 16 amino acids. With 1 base removed from V and 4 bases from J, the gap between germline ends came to 17 bases. The V gene's germline CDR1 is SGHTA and CDR2 FQGNSA. CDR3: CASSLGVDPALYEQYF. The CDR3 DNA reads as TGTGCCAGCAGCTTAGGAGTAGACCCCGCGTTGTACGAGCAGTACTTC.

There are a few counts of this clonotype. The chain combines TRBV28 with TRBJ2-1, with unresolved D. Trimming removed 3 bases from V and 5 bases from J, with 8 bases in between. The CDR3 spans 13 residues. Germline CDR1 MDHEN, CDR2 SYDVKM. The CDR3 DNA is TGTGCCAGCAGTTTGGTGGCAGACAATGAGCAGTTCTTC. Translation: CASSLVADNEQFF.

This clonotype has a count of ten or more. This rearrangement joins TRBV5-5 to TRBJ2-3, with D tentatively TRBD2 (5 bases). The germline gives CDR1 SGHKS, CDR2 YYEKEE (reference sequence). CDR3 length: 14 residues. The V end was cut by 6 bases, the J end by 5 bases, with 16 bases between. The CDR3 is CASKLVRAGDTQYF. The CDR3 bases are TGTGCCAGCAAGCTTGTCCGGGCGGGAGATACGCAGTATTTT.

This clonotype was seen a few times. V and J are TRBV7-9 and TRBJ1-5, with TRBD1 matching 8 bases. V lost 4 bases, J lost 7 bases, and 6 bases stayed unmatched. The CDR3 is made up of 14 amino acids. The germline gives CDR1 SEHNR, CDR2 FQNEAQ (reference sequence). CDR3 region: CASSSGQGDQPQHF. The CDR3 region has the DNA TGTGCCAGCAGCTCCGGACAGGGAGACCAGCCCCAGCATTTT.

This clonotype was seen ten or more times. The CDR3 region has the DNA TGTGCCAGCAGCTTGGGCCTTAGCGGGAACGCCTACAATGAGCAGTTCTTC. This sequence encodes CASSLGLSGNAYNEQFF. The V call is TRBV7-2, the J call TRBJ2-1; 8 bases are a match to TRBD2. Looked up from germline, CDR1 is SGHTA and CDR2 is FQGNSA. The CDR3 runs 17 residues. Trimming cost V 3 bases and J 2 bases; bases outside gene matches: 9. The full variable domain, in which reference TRBV7-2 and TRBJ2-1 provide the parts outside the CDR3, is GAGVSQSPSNKVTEKGKDVELRCDPISGHTALYWYRQSLGQGLEFLIYFQGNSAPDKSGLPSDRFSAERTGGSVSTLTIQRTQQEDSAVYLCASSLGLSGNAYNEQFFGPGTRLTVL.

The sample holds many counts of this clonotype. The chain uses TRBV20-1 and TRBJ2-1, with D hard to call. This CDR3 comprises 10 residues. Germline V gene lookup returns CDR1 DFQATT and CDR2 SNEGSKA (reference sequence). The V end lost 5 bases, the J end lost 10 bases, and 9 bases lay between the germline ends. CDR3: CSALYGEQFF. Written as DNA, the CDR3 is TGCAGTGCTCTCTATGGAGAGCAGTTCTTC.

This clonotype appeared many times. The chain recombines TRBV29-1 with TRBJ1-1; 7 positions agree with TRBD1. The CDR3 is made up of 14 amino acids. The trim removed 3 bases at V and 1 base at J, leaving 5 bases unmatched. Germline V gene data show CDR1 as SQVTM and CDR2 as ANQGSEA. The CDR3 sequence is CSVEWGQTNTEAFF. The CDR3 DNA sequence: TGCAGCGTTGAGTGGGGACAGACGAACACTGAAGCTTTCTTT.

This clonotype came up many times. For the CDR3, the DNA is TGTGCCAGCAGTTACTCAGCCCAGGGGGCCTACGAGCAGTACTTC. Protein sequence: CASSYSAQGAYEQYF. J is TRBJ2-7 and V is TRBV6-5; 7 bases map to TRBD1. In germline, CDR1 is MNHEY, CDR2 SVGAGI. The CDR3 extends over 15 amino acids. Trimming removed 0 bases from V and 2 bases from J; junction bases left unmatched: 4.